This is a list of T cell receptor beta chains from one sample in a study of blood T cell repertoires in COVID-19. Assay: immunoSEQ multiplex PCR; the TCRdb copy retains only in-frame clones and omits some. Altogether 130,000 to 150,000 clones are present, around nine tenths being singletons, with the ten largest covering over 9.5%. The sample taken for sequencing was peripheral blood. These receptors all stem from a man aged 50 to 60 with active or convalescent COVID-19. The CDR3 runs from the conserved cysteine through the conserved F or W. D genes are given only for firm matches.

d_gene: NA; v_gene: TRBV3-1/TRBV3-2; j_gene: TRBJ2-1; CDR3nt: TGTGCCAGCAGCCCGGGACTCCGAGGATACAATGAGCAGTTCTTC; CDR3aa: CASSPGLRGYNEQFF
d_gene: NA; v_gene: TRBV18; j_gene: TRBJ2-5; CDR3nt: TGTGCCAGCTCACCCTGGGGGGGCCGTGAGACCCAGTACTTC; CDR3aa: CASSPWGGRETQYF
d_gene: NA; v_gene: TRBV24-1; j_gene: TRBJ2-3; CDR3nt: TGTGCCACCAGTGGTTCAGGGGTTTCTAGCACAGATACGCAGTATTTT; CDR3aa: CATSGSGVSSTDTQYF
d_gene: NA; v_gene: TRBV21-1; j_gene: TRBJ1-4; CDR3nt: TGTGCCAGCAGCAAAGAGGGGAAGGGCAGGGCGTCGGTCACAACCGAAAAACTGTTTTTT; CDR3aa: CASSKEGKGRASVTTEKLFF
d_gene: TRBD1; v_gene: TRBV7-9; j_gene: TRBJ2-2; CDR3nt: TGTGCCAGCAGCGGTGGGACAGGGACTATCGGGGAGCTGTTTTTT; CDR3aa: CASSGGTGTIGELFF
d_gene: TRBD1; v_gene: TRBV27; j_gene: TRBJ1-2; CDR3nt: TGTGCCAGCAGTTCGGGGGGACAGGGCCTTATAAGCTATGGCTACACCTTC; CDR3aa: CASSSGGQGLISYGYTF
d_gene: NA; v_gene: TRBV7-9; j_gene: TRBJ2-1; CDR3nt: TGTGCCAGCAGCGACCAGTTACTAGGAGGGGAGCAGTTCTTC; CDR3aa: CASSDQLLGGEQFF
d_gene: TRBD1; v_gene: TRBV3-1/TRBV3-2; j_gene: TRBJ1-2; CDR3nt: TGTGCCAGCAGCCAAGTCTCGACAGGGGGCTATGGCTACACCTTC; CDR3aa: CASSQVSTGGYGYTF
d_gene: NA; v_gene: TRBV1; j_gene: TRBJ2-7; CDR3nt: TGCACCAGCAGCGATGCCGGGACTAGCGGCTCCTACGAGCAGTACTTC; CDR3aa: CTSSDAGTSGSYEQYF
d_gene: TRBD1; v_gene: TRBV7-3; j_gene: TRBJ2-3; CDR3nt: TGTGCCAGCAGCTTCGGACAGGGCAAAGATACGCAGTATTTT; CDR3aa: CASSFGQGKDTQYF